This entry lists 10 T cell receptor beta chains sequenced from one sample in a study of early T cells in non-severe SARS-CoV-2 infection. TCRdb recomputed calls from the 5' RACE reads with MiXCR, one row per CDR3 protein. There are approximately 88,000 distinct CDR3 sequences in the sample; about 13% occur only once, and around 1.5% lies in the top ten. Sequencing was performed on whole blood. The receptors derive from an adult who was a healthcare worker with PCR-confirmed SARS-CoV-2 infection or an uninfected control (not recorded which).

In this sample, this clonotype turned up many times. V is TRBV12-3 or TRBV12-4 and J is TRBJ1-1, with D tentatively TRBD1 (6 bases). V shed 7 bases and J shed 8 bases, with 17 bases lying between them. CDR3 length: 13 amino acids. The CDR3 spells CASILEVGAEAFF. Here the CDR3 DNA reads TGTGCCAGCATCCTTGAAGTGGGGGCGGAAGCTTTCTTT.

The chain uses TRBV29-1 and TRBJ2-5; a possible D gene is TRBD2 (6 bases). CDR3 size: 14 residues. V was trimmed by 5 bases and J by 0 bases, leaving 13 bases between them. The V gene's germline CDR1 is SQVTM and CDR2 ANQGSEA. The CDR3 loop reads CSVRPWDYQETQYF. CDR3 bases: TGCAGCGTTCGTCCATGGGACTACCAAGAGACCCAGTACTTC.

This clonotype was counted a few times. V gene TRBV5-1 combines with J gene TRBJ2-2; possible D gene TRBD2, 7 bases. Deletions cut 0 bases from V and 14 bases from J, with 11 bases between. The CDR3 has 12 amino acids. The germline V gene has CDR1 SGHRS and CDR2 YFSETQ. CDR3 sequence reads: CASSLEGGLLFF. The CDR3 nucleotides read TGCGCCAGCAGCTTGGAAGGGGGACTACTGTTTTTT.

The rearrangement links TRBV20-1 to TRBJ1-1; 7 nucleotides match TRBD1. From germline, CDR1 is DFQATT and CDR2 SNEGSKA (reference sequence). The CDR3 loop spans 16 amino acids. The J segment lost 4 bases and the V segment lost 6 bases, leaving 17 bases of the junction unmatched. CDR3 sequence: CSAGPVGGRFFTEAFF. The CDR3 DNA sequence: TGCAGTGCCGGTCCGGTAGGGGGCCGATTCTTCACTGAAGCTTTCTTT.

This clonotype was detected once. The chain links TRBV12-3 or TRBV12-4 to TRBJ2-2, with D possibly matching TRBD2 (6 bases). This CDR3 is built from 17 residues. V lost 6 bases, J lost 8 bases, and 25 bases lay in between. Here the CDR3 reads CASSTDHGGFLAGELFF. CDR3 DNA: TGTGCCAGCAGCACCGACCACGGTGGATTTCTAGCGGGGGAGCTGTTTTTT.

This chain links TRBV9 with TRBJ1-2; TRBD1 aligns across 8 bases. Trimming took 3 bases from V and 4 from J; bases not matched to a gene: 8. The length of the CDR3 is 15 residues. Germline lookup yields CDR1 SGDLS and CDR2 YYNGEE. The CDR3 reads CASSAAGQATYGYTF. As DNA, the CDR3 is TGTGCCAGCAGCGCGGCGGGACAGGCCACCTATGGCTACACCTTC.

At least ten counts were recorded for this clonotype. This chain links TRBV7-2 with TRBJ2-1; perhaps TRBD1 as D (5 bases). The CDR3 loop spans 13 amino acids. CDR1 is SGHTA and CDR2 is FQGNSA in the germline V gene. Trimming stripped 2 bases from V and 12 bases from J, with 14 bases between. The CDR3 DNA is TGTGCCAGCAGCTTAAGGCAAGGGGTACGGCAGTTCTTC. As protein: CASSLRQGVRQFF.

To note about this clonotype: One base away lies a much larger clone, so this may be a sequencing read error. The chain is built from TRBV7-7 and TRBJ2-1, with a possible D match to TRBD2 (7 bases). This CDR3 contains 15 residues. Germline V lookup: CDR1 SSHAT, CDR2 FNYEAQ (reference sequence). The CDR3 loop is CASSTQGGGWNEQFF. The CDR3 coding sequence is TGTGCTAGCAGCACACAGGGAGGGGGTTGGAATGAGCAGTTCTTC.

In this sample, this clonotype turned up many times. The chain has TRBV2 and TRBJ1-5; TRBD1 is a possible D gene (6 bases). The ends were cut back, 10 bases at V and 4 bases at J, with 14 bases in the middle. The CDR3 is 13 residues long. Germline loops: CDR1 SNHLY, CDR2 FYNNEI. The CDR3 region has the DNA TGTGCCACCCGTAACAGGGAGAATCAGCCCCAGCATTTT. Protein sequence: CATRNRENQPQHF. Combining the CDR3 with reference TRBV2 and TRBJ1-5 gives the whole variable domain EPEVTQTPSHQVTQMGQEVILRCVPISNHLYFYWYRQILGQKVEFLVSFYNNEISEKSEIFDDQFSVERPDGSNFTLKIRSTKLEDSAMYFCATRNRENQPQHFGDGTRLSIL.

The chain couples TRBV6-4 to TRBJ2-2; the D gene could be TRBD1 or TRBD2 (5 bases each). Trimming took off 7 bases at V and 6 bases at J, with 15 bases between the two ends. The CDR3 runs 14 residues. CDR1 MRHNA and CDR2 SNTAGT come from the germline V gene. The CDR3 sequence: CASKAGSIAGELFF. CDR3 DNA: TGTGCCAGCAAGGCAGGGAGTATTGCCGGGGAGCTGTTTTTT.